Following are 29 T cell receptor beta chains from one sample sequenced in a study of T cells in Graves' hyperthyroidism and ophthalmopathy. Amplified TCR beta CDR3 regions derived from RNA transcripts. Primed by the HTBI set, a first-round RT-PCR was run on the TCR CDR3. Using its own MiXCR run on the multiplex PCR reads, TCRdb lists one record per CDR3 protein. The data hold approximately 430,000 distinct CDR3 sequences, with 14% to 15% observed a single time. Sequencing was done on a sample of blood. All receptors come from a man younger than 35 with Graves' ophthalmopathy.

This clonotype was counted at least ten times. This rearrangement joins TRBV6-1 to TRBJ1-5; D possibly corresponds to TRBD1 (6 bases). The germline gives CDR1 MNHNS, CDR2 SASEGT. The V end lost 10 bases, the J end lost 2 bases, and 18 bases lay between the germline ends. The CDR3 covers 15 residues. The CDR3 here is CATQGTSRGNQPQHF. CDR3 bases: TGTGCCACCCAGGGGACCTCTCGGGGCAATCAGCCCCAGCATTTT.

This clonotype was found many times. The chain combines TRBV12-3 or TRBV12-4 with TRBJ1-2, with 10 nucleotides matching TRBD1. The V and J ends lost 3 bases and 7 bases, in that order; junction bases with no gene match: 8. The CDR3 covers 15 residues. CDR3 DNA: TGTGCCAGCAGTTTGGCCGGGACAGGGGTGGGTGGCTACACCTTC. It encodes CASSLAGTGVGGYTF.

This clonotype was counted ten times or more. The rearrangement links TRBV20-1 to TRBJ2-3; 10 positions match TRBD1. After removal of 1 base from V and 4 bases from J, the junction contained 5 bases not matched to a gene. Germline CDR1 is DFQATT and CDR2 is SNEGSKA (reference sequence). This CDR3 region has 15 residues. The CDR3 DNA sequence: TGCAGTGCTAGAGCTGGACAGGGGGACGCAGATACGCAGTATTTT. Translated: CSARAGQGDADTQYF.

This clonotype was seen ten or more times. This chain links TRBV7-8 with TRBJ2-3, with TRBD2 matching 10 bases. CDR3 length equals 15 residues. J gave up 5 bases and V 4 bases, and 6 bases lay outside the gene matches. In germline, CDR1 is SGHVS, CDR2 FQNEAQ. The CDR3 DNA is TGTGCCAGCAGCTCCACTAGCGGGGTTGGAGATACGCAGTATTTT. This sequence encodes CASSSTSGVGDTQYF. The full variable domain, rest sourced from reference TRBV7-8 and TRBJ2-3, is GAGVSQSPRYKVAKRGQDVALRCDPISGHVSLFWYQQALGQGPEFLTYFQNEAQLDKSGLPSDRFFAERPEGSVSTLKIQRTQQEDSAVYLCASSSTSGVGDTQYFGPGTRLTVL.

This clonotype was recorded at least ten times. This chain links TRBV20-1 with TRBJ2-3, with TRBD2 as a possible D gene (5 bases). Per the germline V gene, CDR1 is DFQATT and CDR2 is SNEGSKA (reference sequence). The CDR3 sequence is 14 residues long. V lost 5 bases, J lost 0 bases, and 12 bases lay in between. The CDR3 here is CSARSDYSTDTQYF. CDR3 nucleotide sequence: TGCAGTGCTCGATCCGACTACAGCACAGATACGCAGTATTTT.

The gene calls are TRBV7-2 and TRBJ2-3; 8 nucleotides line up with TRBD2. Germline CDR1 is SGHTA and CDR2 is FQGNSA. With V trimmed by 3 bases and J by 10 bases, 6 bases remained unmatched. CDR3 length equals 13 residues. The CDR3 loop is CASSLEGTRAQYF. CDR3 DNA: TGTGCCAGCAGCTTGGAGGGGACTAGGGCGCAGTATTTT.

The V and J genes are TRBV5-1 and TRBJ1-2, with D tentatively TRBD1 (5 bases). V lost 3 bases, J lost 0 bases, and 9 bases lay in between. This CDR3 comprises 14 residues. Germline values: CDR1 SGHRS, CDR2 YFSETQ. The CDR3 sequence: CASSWGSANYGYTF. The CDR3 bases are TGCGCCAGCAGCTGGGGCTCGGCTAACTATGGCTACACCTTC.

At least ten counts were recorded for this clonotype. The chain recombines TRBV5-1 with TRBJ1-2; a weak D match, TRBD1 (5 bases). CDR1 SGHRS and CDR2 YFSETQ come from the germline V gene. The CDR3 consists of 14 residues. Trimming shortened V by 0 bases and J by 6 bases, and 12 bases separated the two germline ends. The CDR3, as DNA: TGCGCCAGCAGCTTGGTCGGGGGGACTCATGGCTACACCTTC. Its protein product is CASSLVGGTHGYTF. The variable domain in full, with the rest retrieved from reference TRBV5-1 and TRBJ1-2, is KAGVTQTPRYLIKTRGQQVTLSCSPISGHRSVSWYQQTPGQGLQFLFEYFSETQRNKGNFPGRFSGRQFSNSRSEMNVSTLELGDSALYLCASSLVGGTHGYTFGSGTRLTVV.

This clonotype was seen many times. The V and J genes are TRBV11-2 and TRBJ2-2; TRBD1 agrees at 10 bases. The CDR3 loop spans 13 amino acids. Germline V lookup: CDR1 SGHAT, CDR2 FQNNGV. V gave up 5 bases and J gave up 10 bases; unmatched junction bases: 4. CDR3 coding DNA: TGTGCCAGCAGCAAAGGACAGGGGGTGGAGCTGTTTTTT. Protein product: CASSKGQGVELFF.

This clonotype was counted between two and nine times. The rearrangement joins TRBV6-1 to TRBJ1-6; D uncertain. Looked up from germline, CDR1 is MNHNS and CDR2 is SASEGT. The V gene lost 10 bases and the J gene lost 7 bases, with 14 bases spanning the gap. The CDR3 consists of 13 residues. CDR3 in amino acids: CATWEARNSPLHF. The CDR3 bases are TGTGCCACCTGGGAGGCGCGGAATTCACCCCTCCACTTT.

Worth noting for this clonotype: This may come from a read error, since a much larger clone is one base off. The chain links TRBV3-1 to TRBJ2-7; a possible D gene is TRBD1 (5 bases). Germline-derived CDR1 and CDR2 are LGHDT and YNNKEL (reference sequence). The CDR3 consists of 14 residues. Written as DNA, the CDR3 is TGTGCCTGCAGCCCCGGCAGGGAAGTCTACGAGCAGTACTTC. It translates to CACSPGREVYEQYF.

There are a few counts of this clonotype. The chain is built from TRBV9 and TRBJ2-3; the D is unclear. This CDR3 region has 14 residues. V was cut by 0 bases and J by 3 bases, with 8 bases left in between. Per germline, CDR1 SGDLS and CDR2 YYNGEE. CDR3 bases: TGTGCCAGCAGCGTAGACGGTGCTACAGATACGCAGTATTTT. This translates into CASSVDGATDTQYF.

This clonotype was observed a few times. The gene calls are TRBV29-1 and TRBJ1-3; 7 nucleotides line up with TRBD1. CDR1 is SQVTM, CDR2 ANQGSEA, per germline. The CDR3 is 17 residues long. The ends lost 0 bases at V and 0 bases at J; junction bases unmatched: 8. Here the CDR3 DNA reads TGCAGCGTTGAAGACCCGGACAGGCTTCTCTCTGGAAACACCATATATTTT. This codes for CSVEDPDRLLSGNTIYF.

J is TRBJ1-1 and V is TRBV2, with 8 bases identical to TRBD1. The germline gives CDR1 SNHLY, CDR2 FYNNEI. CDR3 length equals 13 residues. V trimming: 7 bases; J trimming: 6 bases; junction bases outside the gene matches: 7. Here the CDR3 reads CASIGQGSAEAFF. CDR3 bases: TGTGCCAGCATTGGACAGGGAAGCGCTGAAGCTTTCTTT.

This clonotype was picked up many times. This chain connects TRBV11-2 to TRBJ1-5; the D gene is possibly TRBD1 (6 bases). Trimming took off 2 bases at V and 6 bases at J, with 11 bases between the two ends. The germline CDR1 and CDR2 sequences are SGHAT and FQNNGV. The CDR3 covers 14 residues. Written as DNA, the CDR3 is TGTGCCAGCAGCTTAACAGGGTCGGGTCAGCCCCAGCATTTT. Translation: CASSLTGSGQPQHF. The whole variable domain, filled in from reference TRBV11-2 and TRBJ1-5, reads EAGVAQSPRYKIIEKRQSVAFWCNPISGHATLYWYQQILGQGPKLLIQFQNNGVVDDSQLPKDRFSAERLKGVDSTLKIQPAKLEDSAVYLCASSLTGSGQPQHFGDGTRLSIL.

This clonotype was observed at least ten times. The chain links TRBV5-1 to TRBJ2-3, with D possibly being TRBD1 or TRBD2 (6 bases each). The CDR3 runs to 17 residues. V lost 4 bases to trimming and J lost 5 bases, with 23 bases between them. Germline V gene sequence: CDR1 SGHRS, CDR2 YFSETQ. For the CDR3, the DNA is TGCGCCAGCAGCCCGCATCCGGACAGAGGGCGGGAAGATACGCAGTATTTT. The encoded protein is CASSPHPDRGREDTQYF.

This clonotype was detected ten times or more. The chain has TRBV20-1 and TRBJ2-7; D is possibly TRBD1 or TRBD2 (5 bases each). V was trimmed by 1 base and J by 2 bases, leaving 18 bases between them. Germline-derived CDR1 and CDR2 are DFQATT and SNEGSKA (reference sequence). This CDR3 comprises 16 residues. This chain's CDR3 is CSARVPIRDRAYEQYF. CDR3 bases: TGCAGTGCTAGAGTGCCTATTAGGGACCGTGCCTACGAGCAGTACTTC.

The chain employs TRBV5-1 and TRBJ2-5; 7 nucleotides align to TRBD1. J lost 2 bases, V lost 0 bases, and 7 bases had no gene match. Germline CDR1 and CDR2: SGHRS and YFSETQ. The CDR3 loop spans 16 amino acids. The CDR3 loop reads CASSLGPGQTQETQYF. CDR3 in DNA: TGCGCCAGCAGCTTGGGACCGGGACAGACGCAAGAGACCCAGTACTTC.

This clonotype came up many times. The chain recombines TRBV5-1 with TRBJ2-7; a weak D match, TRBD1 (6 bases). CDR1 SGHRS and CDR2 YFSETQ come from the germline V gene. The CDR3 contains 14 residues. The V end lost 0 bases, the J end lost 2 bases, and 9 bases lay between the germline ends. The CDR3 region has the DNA TGCGCCAGCAGCTTGGGACAGGTAGCCTACGAGCAGTACTTC. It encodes CASSLGQVAYEQYF.

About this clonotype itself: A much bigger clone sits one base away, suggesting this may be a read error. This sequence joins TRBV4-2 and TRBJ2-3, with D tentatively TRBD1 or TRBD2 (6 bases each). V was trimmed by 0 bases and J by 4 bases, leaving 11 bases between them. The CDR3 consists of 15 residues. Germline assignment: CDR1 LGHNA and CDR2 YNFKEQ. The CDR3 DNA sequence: TGTGCCAGCAGCCAAGATCGGAGGGGGGCAGATACGCAGTATTTT. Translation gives CASSQDRRGADTQYF.

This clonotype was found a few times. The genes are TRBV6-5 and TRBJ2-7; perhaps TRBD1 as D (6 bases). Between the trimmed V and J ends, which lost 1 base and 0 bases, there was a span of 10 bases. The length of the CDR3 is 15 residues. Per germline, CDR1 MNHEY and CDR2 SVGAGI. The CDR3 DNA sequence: TGTGCCAGCAGTTACTTTGGGACACACTCCTACGAGCAGTACTTC. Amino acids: CASSYFGTHSYEQYF.

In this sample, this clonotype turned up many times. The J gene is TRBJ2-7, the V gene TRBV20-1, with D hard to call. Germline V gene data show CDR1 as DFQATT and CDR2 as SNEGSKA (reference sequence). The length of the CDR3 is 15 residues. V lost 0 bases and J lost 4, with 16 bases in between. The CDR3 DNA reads TGCAGTGCTAGAGACGCCCCTGGCGCCATTTACGAGCAGTACTTC. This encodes CSARDAPGAIYEQYF.

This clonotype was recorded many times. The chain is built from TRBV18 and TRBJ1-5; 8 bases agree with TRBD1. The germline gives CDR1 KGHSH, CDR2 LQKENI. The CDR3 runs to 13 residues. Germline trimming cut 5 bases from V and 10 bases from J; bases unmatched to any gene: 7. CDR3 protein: CASSADRGRPQHF. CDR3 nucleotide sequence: TGTGCCAGCTCAGCCGACAGGGGTCGACCCCAGCATTTT.

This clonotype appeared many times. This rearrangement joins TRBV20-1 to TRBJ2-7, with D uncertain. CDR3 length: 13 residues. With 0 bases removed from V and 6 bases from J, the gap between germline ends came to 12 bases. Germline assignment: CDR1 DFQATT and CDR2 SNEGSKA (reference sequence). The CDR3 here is CSARDSMGFEQYF. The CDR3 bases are TGCAGTGCTAGAGACAGCATGGGGTTCGAGCAGTACTTC.

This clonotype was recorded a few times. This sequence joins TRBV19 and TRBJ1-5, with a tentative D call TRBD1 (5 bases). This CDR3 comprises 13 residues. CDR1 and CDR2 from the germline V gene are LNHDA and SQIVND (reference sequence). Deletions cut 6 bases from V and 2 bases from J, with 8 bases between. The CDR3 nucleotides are TGTGCCAGTAGCAAACAGGGCAATCAGCCCCAGCATTTT. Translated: CASSKQGNQPQHF. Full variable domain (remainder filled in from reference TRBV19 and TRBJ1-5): DGGITQSPKYLFRKEGQNVTLSCEQNLNHDAMYWYRQDPGQGLRLIYYSQIVNDFQKGDIAEGYSVSREKKESFPLTVTSAQKNPTAFYLCASSKQGNQPQHFGDGTRLSIL.

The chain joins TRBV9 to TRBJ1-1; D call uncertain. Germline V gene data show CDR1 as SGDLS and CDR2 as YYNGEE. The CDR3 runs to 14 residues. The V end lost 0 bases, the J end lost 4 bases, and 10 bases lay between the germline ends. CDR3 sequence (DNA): TGTGCCAGCAGCGTAGGTCAGTGGGGCACTGAAGCTTTCTTT. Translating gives CASSVGQWGTEAFF.

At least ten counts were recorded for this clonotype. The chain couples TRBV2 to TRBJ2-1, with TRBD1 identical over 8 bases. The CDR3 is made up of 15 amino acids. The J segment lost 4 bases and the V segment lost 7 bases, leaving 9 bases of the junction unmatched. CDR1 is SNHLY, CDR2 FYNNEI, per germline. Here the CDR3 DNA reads TGTGCCAGCACTGAGACAGGGGTGGGTTACAATGAGCAGTTCTTC. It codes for CASTETGVGYNEQFF.

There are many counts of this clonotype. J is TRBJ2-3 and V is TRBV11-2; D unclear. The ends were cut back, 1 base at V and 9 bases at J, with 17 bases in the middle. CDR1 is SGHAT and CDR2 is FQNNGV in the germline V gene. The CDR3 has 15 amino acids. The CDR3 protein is CASSLGSYTPETQYF. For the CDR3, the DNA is TGTGCCAGCAGCTTAGGGAGCTACACCCCCGAGACGCAGTATTTT.

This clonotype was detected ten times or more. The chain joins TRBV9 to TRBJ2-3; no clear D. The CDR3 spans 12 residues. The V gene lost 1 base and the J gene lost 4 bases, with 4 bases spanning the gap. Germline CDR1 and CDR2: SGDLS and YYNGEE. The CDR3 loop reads CASSVMADTQYF. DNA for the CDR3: TGTGCCAGCAGCGTAATGGCAGATACGCAGTATTTT. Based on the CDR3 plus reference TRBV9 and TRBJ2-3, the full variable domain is DSGVTQTPKHLITATGQRVTLRCSPRSGDLSVYWYQQSLDQGLQFLIQYYNGEERAKGNILERFSAQQFPDLHSELNLSSLELGDSALYFCASSVMADTQYFGPGTRLTVL.